These 28 T cell receptor beta chains came from one sample sequenced in a study of blood T cell repertoires in COVID-19. Clones were sequenced by immunoSEQ multiplex PCR, and TCRdb holds only the in-frame ones, with some missing. The sample lists fewer than 200,000 clones; roughly 82% were seen once. The specimen sequenced was peripheral blood. The receptor set was obtained from a woman in her seventies with acute or convalescent COVID-19.

This chain links TRBV6-2 or TRBV6-3 with TRBJ1-2; TRBD1 matches at 9 bases. The germline V gene has CDR1 MNHEY and CDR2 SVGEGT. The J segment lost 8 bases and the V segment lost 4 bases, leaving 11 bases of the junction unmatched. The CDR3 consists of 15 residues. The CDR3 DNA reads as TGTGCCAGCAGTTGGCCGGGACAGGGACCTAACGGCTACACCTTC. As protein: CASSWPGQGPNGYTF.

This clone appeared once. The V call is TRBV7-8, the J call TRBJ1-2, with D tentatively TRBD1 (6 bases). CDR3 length: 15 residues. Trimming removed 2 bases at V and 5 bases at J, with 15 bases between. CDR1 is SGHVS and CDR2 is FQNEAQ in the germline V gene. DNA of the CDR3: TGTGCCAGCAGCTTAAATCAGGGGACGGGATATGGCTACACCTTC. It codes for CASSLNQGTGYGYTF.

The chain links TRBV18 to TRBJ1-5; 9 bases map to TRBD1. V trimming: 6 bases; J trimming: 5 bases; junction bases outside the gene matches: 8. The germline gives CDR1 KGHSH, CDR2 LQKENI. This CDR3 spans 15 amino acids. The CDR3 DNA follows: TGTGCCAGCTCGATGGGACAGGGAGGGGATCAGCCCCAGCATTTT. It translates to CASSMGQGGDQPQHF.

On this clone itself: In this CDR3 the conserved last residue, phenylalanine or tryptophan, is missing, so a read error is likely. Because the CDR3's place on the DNA is in doubt, the DNA is left out and the CDR3 is given as listed by TCRdb. The chain uses TRBV6-4 and TRBJ2-7; TRBD1 is taken as the D call from the table, unchecked against the DNA. The germline gives CDR1 MRHNA, CDR2 SNTAGT. A total of 12 residues make up the CDR3, ends included. CDR3 loop: CASRLGQGARVI.

This clone was counted between two and nine times. J is TRBJ2-2 and V is TRBV5-6, with 7 nucleotides matching TRBD1. The CDR3 is 15 residues long. Germline CDR1 SGHDT, CDR2 YYEEEE. With 4 bases clipped from V and 9 bases from J, the junction kept 12 bases outside the gene matches. The CDR3 DNA reads TGTGCCAGCAGCGCGGTATCAAACAGGGGACGGGAGCTGTTTTTT. This sequence encodes CASSAVSNRGRELFF.

The J gene is TRBJ2-3, the V gene TRBV4-3, with 9 bases matching TRBD2. Germline V gene lookup returns CDR1 LGHNA and CDR2 YSLEER. The CDR3 has 15 amino acids. Trimming took 2 bases from V and 8 from J; bases not matched to a gene: 8. Here the CDR3 reads CASSQTGTSRGTQYF. The DNA for the CDR3 is TGCGCCAGCAGCCAAACAGGGACTAGCCGGGGTACGCAGTATTTT.

The rearrangement uses TRBV6-2 or TRBV6-3 and TRBJ1-1; a weak D match, TRBD1 (5 bases). Trimming left V 5 bases short and J 3 bases short, with 10 bases between. The CDR3 loop spans 13 amino acids. Per germline, CDR1 MNHEY and CDR2 SVGEGT. The CDR3 loop reads CASSVDTYTEAFF. CDR3 DNA: TGTGCCAGCAGTGTGGACACATACACTGAAGCTTTCTTT.

This chain links TRBV2 with TRBJ2-7; tentatively, D is TRBD2 (5 bases). V was pared by 6 bases and J by 2 bases, with 14 bases between. There are 14 residues in the CDR3. From germline, CDR1 is SNHLY and CDR2 FYNNEI. The CDR3 DNA sequence: TGTGCCAGCAGCCCTACGAGCGGTGCCTACGAGCAGTACTTC. This gives the protein CASSPTSGAYEQYF.

V is TRBV9 and J is TRBJ1-4; 7 nucleotides line up with TRBD1. CDR1 and CDR2 from the germline V gene are SGDLS and YYNGEE. This CDR3 comprises 15 residues. Trimming took 3 bases from V and 3 from J; bases not matched to a gene: 5. The CDR3 protein is CASSALGQPNEKLFF. The DNA for the CDR3 is TGTGCCAGCAGCGCCTTGGGACAGCCTAATGAAAAACTGTTTTTT.

This chain joins TRBV2 and TRBJ1-2, with TRBD1 matching 7 bases. Germline CDR1 SNHLY, CDR2 FYNNEI. CDR3 length equals 16 residues. V lost 7 bases to trimming and J lost 4 bases; unmatched junction nucleotides: 15. The CDR3 protein is CASTGSRGPTPYGYTF. CDR3 nucleotide sequence: TGTGCCAGCACCGGTTCGAGGGGGCCCACCCCCTATGGCTACACCTTC.

The chain uses TRBV29-1 and TRBJ2-1; 13 bases map to TRBD2. The CDR3 is made up of 15 amino acids. Germline CDR1 is SQVTM and CDR2 is ANQGSEA. After removal of 4 bases from V and 7 bases from J, the junction contained 7 bases not matched to a gene. The CDR3: CSVGTSGSRMNEQFF. The CDR3 DNA reads as TGCAGCGTTGGGACTAGCGGGAGCAGAATGAATGAGCAGTTCTTC.

This chain uses TRBV7-2 with TRBJ2-7, with a possible D match to TRBD2 (7 bases). CDR3 length: 14 amino acids. Germline loops: CDR1 SGHTA, CDR2 FQGNSA. The germline V and J ends were trimmed by 5 bases and 7 bases, with 18 bases remaining between them. DNA for the CDR3: TGTGCCAGCAGCACCAGGGGAGGGCCGGGGGAGCAGTACTTC. Translated, it gives CASSTRGGPGEQYF.

This chain links TRBV7-9 with TRBJ1-5; D gene ambiguous. The CDR3 contains 15 residues. CDR1 is SEHNR and CDR2 is FQNEAQ in the germline V gene (reference sequence). Trimming left V 11 bases short and J 11 bases short, with 28 bases between. The CDR3 spells CARKLHNAVTPTQHF. In DNA form, the CDR3 reads TGTGCCCGCAAACTCCATAATGCCGTCACCCCCACCCAGCATTTT.

In this sample, this clone turned up once. This chain uses TRBV7-6 with TRBJ2-1, with TRBD2 matching 12 bases. The trim removed 4 bases at V and 9 bases at J, leaving 13 bases unmatched. Germline lookup yields CDR1 SGHVS and CDR2 FNYEAQ. The CDR3 has 17 amino acids. CDR3 nucleotide sequence: TGTGCCAGCAGCTCTAGGACTAGCGGGGAAACAGCCGGTGAGCAGTTCTTC. This sequence encodes CASSSRTSGETAGEQFF.

The J gene is TRBJ2-1, the V gene TRBV24-1; 10 bases map to TRBD2. The CDR3 is 16 residues long. Germline loops: CDR1 KGHDR, CDR2 SFDVKD. J was trimmed by 9 bases and V by 0 bases; bases with no gene match: 7. CDR3 sequence: CATSDLKAGGLSEQFF. The CDR3 DNA reads TGTGCCACCAGTGATTTGAAAGCGGGAGGGCTAAGTGAGCAGTTCTTC.

This chain connects TRBV7-9 to TRBJ2-7, with 7 bases matching TRBD1. This CDR3 contains 14 residues. V dropped 3 bases and J dropped 6; count of bases not matched to a gene: 8. Germline CDR1 SEHNR, CDR2 FQNEAQ (reference sequence). In DNA, the CDR3 is TGTGCCAGCAGCTTTTCCGACAGGGCTTCCGAGCAGTACTTC. It encodes CASSFSDRASEQYF.

This clone was picked up one time. V gene TRBV5-4 combines with J gene TRBJ1-4; TRBD1 matches at 7 bases. There are 15 residues in the CDR3. Trimming cost V 5 bases and J 7 bases; bases outside gene matches: 11. The germline V gene has CDR1 SGHNT and CDR2 YYREEE (reference sequence). The CDR3 region is CASSEPGTEGEKLFF. The DNA of the CDR3 is TGTGCCAGCAGTGAACCCGGGACAGAGGGTGAAAAACTGTTTTTT.

This clone was seen more than once but under ten times. The V call is TRBV11-2, the J call TRBJ2-2; no firm D call. Germline CDR1 and CDR2: SGHAT and FQNNGV. The V end lost 5 bases, the J end lost 0 bases, and 16 bases lay between the germline ends. This CDR3 has 17 amino acids. Here the CDR3 DNA reads TGTGCCAGCAGCGTTCTTAACAGTAATTCGAACACCGGGGAGCTGTTTTTT. Residues: CASSVLNSNSNTGELFF.

V gene TRBV27 combines with J gene TRBJ2-7; 7 bases are a match to TRBD2. CDR1 and CDR2 (germline): MNHEY, SMNVEV (reference sequence). J gave up 1 base and V 6 bases, and 9 bases lay outside the gene matches. The CDR3 is made up of 15 amino acids. As DNA, the CDR3 is TGTGCCAGCAGCCGGGGGGTGGCAGGATCCTACGAGCAGTACTTC. This sequence encodes CASSRGVAGSYEQYF.

The sample holds a few counts of this clone. The rearrangement joins TRBV6-1 to TRBJ2-7; D not resolved. The CDR3 has 15 amino acids. Germline lookup yields CDR1 MNHNS and CDR2 SASEGT. Deletions cut 0 bases from V and 6 bases from J, with 15 bases between. DNA of the CDR3: TGTGCCAGCAGTGAAGCATACAACAGAGCATCCGAGCAGTACTTC. It codes for CASSEAYNRASEQYF.

J is TRBJ2-1 and V is TRBV7-2; 8 bases line up with TRBD2. CDR1 SGHTA and CDR2 FQGNSA come from the germline V gene. The CDR3 loop spans 16 amino acids. V trimming: 0 bases; J trimming: 5 bases; junction bases outside the gene matches: 6. The CDR3 DNA follows: TGTGCCAGCAGCTTAGCTGGCGGGAGGTACCACAATGAGCAGTTCTTC. It is translated as CASSLAGGRYHNEQFF. Full variable domain (remainder filled in from reference TRBV7-2 and TRBJ2-1): GAGVSQSPSNKVTEKGKDVELRCDPISGHTALYWYRQSLGQGLEFLIYFQGNSAPDKSGLPSDRFSAERTGGSVSTLTIQRTQQEDSAVYLCASSLAGGRYHNEQFFGPGTRLTVL.

This clone was recorded a few times. The chain has TRBV6-6 and TRBJ1-1, with no clear D. The length of the CDR3 is 12 residues. Per germline, CDR1 MNHNY and CDR2 SVGAGI (reference sequence). The V end was cut by 7 bases, the J end by 0 bases, with 6 bases between. CDR3 in DNA: TGTGCCAGCAACCGGGTGAACACTGAAGCTTTCTTT. This sequence encodes CASNRVNTEAFF.

V and J are TRBV2 and TRBJ2-2; TRBD1 matches 8 bases. The CDR3 has 15 residues. V trimming: 6 bases; J trimming: 6 bases; junction bases outside the gene matches: 9. Germline V gene sequence: CDR1 SNHLY, CDR2 FYNNEI. This CDR3 reads CASRLLQGGAGELFF. The DNA of the CDR3 is TGTGCCAGCAGGCTATTACAGGGGGGCGCCGGGGAGCTGTTTTTT.

The CDR3 sequence: CSASGMAENYGYTF. Here the CDR3 DNA reads TGCAGTGCTAGTGGCATGGCAGAAAACTATGGCTACACCTTC. The chain links TRBV20-1 to TRBJ1-2; D remains ambiguous. The CDR3 runs 14 residues. Trimming removed 3 bases from V and 2 bases from J, with 13 bases in between. The germline CDR1 and CDR2 sequences are DFQATT and SNEGSKA (reference sequence).

This clone was counted a single time. The J gene is TRBJ2-7, the V gene TRBV6-2 or TRBV6-3, with D possibly being TRBD2 (6 bases). Germline loops: CDR1 MNHEY, CDR2 SVGEGT. Trimming pared 6 bases from V and 2 bases from J, leaving 14 bases between. This CDR3 region has 14 residues. In nucleotides, the CDR3 is TGTGCCAGCAGCCCCAGGCGGGGAGCCTACGAGCAGTACTTC. Encoded protein: CASSPRRGAYEQYF.

With respect to this clone: An end of the junction does not agree with germline; a read error may underlie this. The chain is built from TRBV7-7 and TRBJ2-2, with D unclear. Germline CDR1 SSHAT, CDR2 FNYEAQ (reference sequence). This CDR3 is built from 15 residues. CDR3 DNA: TGTGCTAGCAGCTTAGACGGGTCGAACACCGGGGAGCTGTTTTTT. Its translation: CASSLDGSNTGELFF.

The chain carries TRBV5-1 and TRBJ2-2; 9 nucleotides line up with TRBD1. Trimming removed 2 bases from V and 0 bases from J; junction bases left unmatched: 5. Per the germline V gene, CDR1 is SGHRS and CDR2 is YFSETQ. The CDR3 has 17 residues. The CDR3 here is CASSFTGGAPNTGELFF. CDR3 nucleotide sequence: TGCGCCAGCAGCTTTACAGGGGGCGCCCCGAACACCGGGGAGCTGTTTTTT.

The V and J genes are TRBV9 and TRBJ1-1; unclear D gene. The germline gives CDR1 SGDLS, CDR2 YYNGEE. V lost 0 bases, J lost 1 base, and 4 bases lay in between. The CDR3 consists of 13 residues. The CDR3 is CASSVVRNTEAFF. The CDR3 bases are TGTGCCAGCAGCGTAGTTCGGAACACTGAAGCTTTCTTT.